The present entry profiles one T cell receptor (beta chain) with its context. This receptor's antigen is unknown. No base quality information exists; no much larger clone differs at one position. The data were taken from a study of OX40 agonist ivuxolimab in advanced cancers. About the study as a whole: The costimulatory receptor OX40 (CD134) was targeted by ivuxolimab, a fully human IgG2 agonistic monoclonal antibody. Intravenous ivuxolimab was administered to patients every 2 weeks at six dose levels: 0.01, 0.1, 0.3, 1.5, 3 and 10 mg/kg. Peripheral TCRbeta sequencing aimed to test whether ivuxolimab altered TCR sequence diversity and caused clonal T-cell expansion. Of the approximately 50 dose-escalation patients, hepatocellular carcinoma was present in about 20, melanoma in approximately 15, renal cell carcinoma in 9 and head and neck cancer in 9. Three dose-escalation patients achieved partial responses, one with hepatocellular carcinoma and two with cutaneous melanoma. In the dose-escalation cohort, roughly 82% of patients were male, and the mean age was 60 years with a range of about 20 to 80. Prior anti-PD-1, anti-PD-L1 or anti-CTLA-4 therapy was permitted, and checkpoint inhibitors had been received by about 44% of dose-escalation patients. The monotherapy dose-escalation portion (N ≈ 52 patients) of the phase I ivuxolimab trial is reported in the paper.

What the study reported, not specific to this receptor: In the 0.1-3.0 mg/kg groups, partial responders had among the lowest normalized peripheral clonal expansion, particularly in CD8+ T cells. Antigen specificity was not determined for the clonally expanded peripheral T cells. At doses of 0.1 to 3.0 mg/kg, clonal expansion of both CD4+ and CD8+ T cells in blood was seen between baseline and week 6. Low levels of normalized T-cell clonal expansion were also seen in some nonresponding patients. On average, CD8+ T cells showed more expanded clones than CD4+ T cells after ivuxolimab.

Taken from cysteine to phenylalanine, the CDR3 has 16 residues. The sequence is cut down to CDR3 DNA, 48 bases in frame from base 1. CDR1 SNHLY and CDR2 FYNNEI were looked up in the germline V gene. The junction carries 19 bases between V and J, which are trimmed by 7 bases and 1 base respectively. Genomic DNA was isolated from the sorted cells so that the TCRbeta CDR3 region could be sequenced. The immunoSEQ Assay was used for sequencing of TCRbeta CDR3 regions. TCRdb limited this immuneACCESS table to in-frame rearrangements with V and J called. A share of clones is missing; checked studies link under half to unresolved V genes, and the rest is unexplained. The table for this sample lists roughly 26,000 clones; roughly 90% of them were counted only once. Approximately 20% of the sample lies in the top ten. Patients with a history of autoimmune disease or receiving systemic immunosuppression were excluded from the trial. Peripheral blood for TCR sequencing was collected from all dose cohorts at baseline, on cycle 4 day 1, and on cycle 7 day 1. The samples were taken from a phase I, first-in-human, multicenter, open-label dose-escalation trial of ivuxolimab. Adults with locally advanced or metastatic melanoma, renal cell, hepatocellular, or head and neck squamous cell carcinoma were enrolled in the trial. Before TCR sequencing, CD4+ and CD8+ T cells were separately sorted from peripheral blood.

The source material was CD4+ or CD8+ T cells sorted from blood, sampled in a trial of the OX40 agonist ivuxolimab. The sequence joins TRBV2 to TRBJ2-5, and the D gene may be TRBD1, 6 bases matching. This clonotype was obtained from an adult with an advanced solid tumor such as melanoma, head and neck, liver or kidney cancer. The CDR3: CASIHPLTGSQETQYF. The bases read TGTGCCAGCATCCACCCCCTAACAGGGTCCCAAGAGACCCAGTACTTC.